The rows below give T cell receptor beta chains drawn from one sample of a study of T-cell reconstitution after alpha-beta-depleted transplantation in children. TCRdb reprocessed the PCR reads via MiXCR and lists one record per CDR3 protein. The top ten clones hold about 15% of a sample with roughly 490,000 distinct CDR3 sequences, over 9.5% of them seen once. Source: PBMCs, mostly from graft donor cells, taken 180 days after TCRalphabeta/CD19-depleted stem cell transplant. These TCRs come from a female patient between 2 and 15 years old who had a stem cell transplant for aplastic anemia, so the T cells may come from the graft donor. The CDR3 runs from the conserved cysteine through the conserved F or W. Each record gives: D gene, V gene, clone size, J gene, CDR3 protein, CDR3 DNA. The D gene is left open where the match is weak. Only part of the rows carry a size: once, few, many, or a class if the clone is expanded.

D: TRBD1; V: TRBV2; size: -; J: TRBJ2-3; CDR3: CASSEVGTGRPTDTQYF; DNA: TGTGCCAGCAGTGAAGTGGGGACAGGGAGGCCTACAGATACGCAGTATTTT
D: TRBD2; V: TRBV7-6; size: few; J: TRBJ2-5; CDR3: CASSPFEGTSGRETQYF; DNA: TGTGCCAGCAGCCCCTTCGAGGGGACTAGCGGGAGAGAGACCCAGTACTTC
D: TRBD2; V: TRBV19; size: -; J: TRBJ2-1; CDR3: CASSIRIAGGLGNEQFF; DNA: TGTGCCAGTAGTATAAGGATCGCGGGAGGGCTAGGGAATGAGCAGTTCTTC
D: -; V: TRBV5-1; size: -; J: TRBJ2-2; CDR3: CASSLLQYRGELFF; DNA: TGCGCCAGCAGCTTATTACAGTATCGCGGGGAGCTGTTTTTT
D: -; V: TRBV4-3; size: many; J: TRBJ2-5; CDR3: CASSQGQRQETQYF; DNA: TGCGCCAGCAGCCAAGGACAGCGGCAAGAGACCCAGTACTTC
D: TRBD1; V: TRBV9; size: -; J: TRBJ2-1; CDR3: CASSPRTGVFYNEQFF; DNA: TGTGCCAGCAGCCCGAGGACAGGGGTTTTCTACAATGAGCAGTTCTTC
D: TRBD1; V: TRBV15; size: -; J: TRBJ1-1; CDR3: CATSSLSRGPVEAFF; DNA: TGTGCCACCAGCAGTCTCAGCAGGGGGCCCGTTGAAGCTTTCTTT
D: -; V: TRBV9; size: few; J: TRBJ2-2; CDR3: CASSHRGNTGELFF; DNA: TGTGCCAGCTCGCACCGTGGAAACACCGGGGAGCTGTTTTTT
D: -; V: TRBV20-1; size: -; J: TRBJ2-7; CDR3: CSARDEPWALYEQYF; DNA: TGCAGTGCTAGAGATGAGCCCTGGGCCCTCTACGAGCAGTACTTC
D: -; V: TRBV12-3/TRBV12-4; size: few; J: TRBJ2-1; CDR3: CASSLRATRDEQFF; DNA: TGTGCCAGCAGTTTAAGGGCGACTAGAGACGAGCAGTTCTTC
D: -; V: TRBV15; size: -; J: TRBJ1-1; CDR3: CATRRGRGPGSTEAFF; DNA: TGTGCCACCAGGAGAGGGAGAGGGCCCGGGAGCACTGAAGCTTTCTTT
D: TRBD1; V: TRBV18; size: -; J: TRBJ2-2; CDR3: CASSPDRQYGELFF; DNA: TGTGCCAGCTCACCGGACAGGCAATACGGGGAGCTGTTTTTT
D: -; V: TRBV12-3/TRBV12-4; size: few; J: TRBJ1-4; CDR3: CASSTRGGSGEKLFF; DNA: TGTGCCAGCAGTACCCGTGGGGGCTCTGGTGAAAAACTGTTTTTT
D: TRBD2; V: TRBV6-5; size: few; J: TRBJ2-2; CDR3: CASSYASGPTGELFF; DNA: TGTGCCAGCAGTTACGCTAGCGGCCCCACCGGGGAGCTGTTTTTT
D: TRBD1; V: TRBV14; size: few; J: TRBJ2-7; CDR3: CASSQAGTGVHEQYF; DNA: TGTGCCAGCAGCCAGGCCGGGACAGGTGTACACGAGCAGTACTTC
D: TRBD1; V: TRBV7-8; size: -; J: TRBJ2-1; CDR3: CASSPLGTGPLNEQFF; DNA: TGTGCCAGCAGCCCCCTGGGGACAGGACCTTTAAATGAGCAGTTCTTC
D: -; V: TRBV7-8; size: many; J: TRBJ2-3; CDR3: CASSLGGRGGVTDTQYF; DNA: TGTGCCAGCAGCTTGGGGGGCCGAGGGGGCGTAACAGATACGCAGTATTTT
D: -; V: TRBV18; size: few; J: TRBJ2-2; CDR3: CASSPQLLNTGELFF; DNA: TGTGCCAGCTCACCGCAGCTATTAAACACCGGGGAGCTGTTTTTT
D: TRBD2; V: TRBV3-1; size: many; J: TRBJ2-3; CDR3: CASSRRASGRGADTQYF; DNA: TGTGCCAGCAGCCGACGGGCTAGCGGGAGAGGCGCAGATACGCAGTATTTT
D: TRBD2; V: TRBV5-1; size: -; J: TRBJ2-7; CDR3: CASSVSGRALYEQYF; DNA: TGCGCCAGCAGCGTGAGCGGGAGGGCCCTCTACGAGCAGTACTTC
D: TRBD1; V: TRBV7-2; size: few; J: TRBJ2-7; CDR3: CASSFAGQGREQYF; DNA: TGTGCCAGCAGCTTTGCAGGACAGGGGCGCGAGCAGTACTTC
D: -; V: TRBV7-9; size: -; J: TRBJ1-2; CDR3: CASSPAGTGTPLYGYTF; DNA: TGTGCCAGCAGCCCCGCAGGCACAGGGACCCCTCTCTATGGCTACACCTTC
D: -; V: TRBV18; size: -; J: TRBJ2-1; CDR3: CASSPGLVGGEQFF; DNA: TGTGCCAGCTCACCGGGCCTCGTAGGCGGTGAGCAGTTCTTC
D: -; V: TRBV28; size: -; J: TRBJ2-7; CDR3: CASTGGGYEQYF; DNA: TGTGCCAGCACAGGCGGCGGCTACGAGCAGTACTTC
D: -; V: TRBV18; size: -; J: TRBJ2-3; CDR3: CASSPNSGTFTDTQYF; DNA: TGTGCCAGCTCACCGAATTCCGGGACCTTCACAGATACGCAGTATTTT